A single sample is the source of the 17 T cell receptor beta chains below, sequenced in a study of blood T cell repertoires in COVID-19. The repertoire was sequenced with immunoSEQ multiplex PCR; TCRdb's copy has only in-frame clones and lacks some. This sample has fewer than 100,000 clones, with about 88% found just once. Sequencing input: peripheral blood. The receptor source for this set is a man in his sixties with acute or convalescent COVID-19.

The V gene is TRBV6-5, the J gene TRBJ2-7; D remains ambiguous. The V gene's germline CDR1 is MNHEY and CDR2 SVGAGI. This CDR3 region has 10 residues. Trimming shortened V by 6 bases and J by 3 bases, and 3 bases separated the two germline ends. The CDR3 reads CASRHYEQYF. CDR3 nucleotide sequence: TGTGCCAGCAGACACTACGAGCAGTACTTC.

This clone has just one count. The V call is TRBV2, the J call TRBJ1-2; 8 bases align to TRBD1. Germline V gives CDR1 SNHLY, CDR2 FYNNEI. Trimming cost V 3 bases and J 8 bases; bases outside gene matches: 5. The length of the CDR3 is 13 residues. For the CDR3, the DNA is TGTGCCAGCAGTGAGGGCAGGGGGCAAGGCTACACCTTC. Translating it yields CASSEGRGQGYTF.

The J gene is TRBJ2-1, the V gene TRBV6-2 or TRBV6-3; D remains ambiguous. The CDR3 sequence is 18 residues long. Trimming cost V 2 bases and J 3 bases, with 20 bases left between them. Germline CDR1 is MNHEY and CDR2 is SVGEGT. CDR3 protein: CASSYMFGRRRDYNEQFF. The CDR3, as DNA: TGTGCCAGCAGTTACATGTTCGGCAGGCGACGCGACTACAATGAGCAGTTCTTC.

The genes are TRBV18 and TRBJ1-1; D may be TRBD1 (5 bases). V shed 3 bases and J shed 7 bases, with 12 bases lying between them. The V gene's germline CDR1 is KGHSH and CDR2 LQKENI. This CDR3 spans 13 amino acids. CDR3 region: CASSPGGGFEAFF. DNA of the CDR3: TGTGCCAGCTCACCGGGGGGGGGATTTGAAGCTTTCTTT.

The chain combines TRBV28 with TRBJ2-3; the match to TRBD2 covers 11 bases. V lost 9 bases, J lost 2 bases, and 1 base stayed unmatched. Germline V lookup: CDR1 MDHEN, CDR2 SYDVKM. This CDR3 region has 13 residues. The DNA of the CDR3 is TGTGCCAGGACTAGCGGGATCACAGATACGCAGTATTTT. Protein product: CARTSGITDTQYF.

The genes are TRBV18 and TRBJ1-1; D unclear. This CDR3 contains 11 residues. V was clipped by 6 bases and J by 6 bases, with 8 bases between them. The germline CDR1 and CDR2 sequences are KGHSH and LQKENI. The CDR3 region is CASSPGAEAFF. Here the CDR3 DNA reads TGTGCCAGCTCGCCCGGAGCTGAAGCTTTCTTT.

This chain uses TRBV3-1 (or the pseudogene TRBV3-2) with TRBJ2-1; tentatively, D is TRBD1 (5 bases). Trimming cost V 5 bases and J 3 bases, with 17 bases left between them. Germline CDR1 LGHDT, CDR2 YNNKEL (reference sequence). The CDR3 spans 16 residues. CDR3 protein: CASSKVRVKGYNEQFF. CDR3 nucleotides: TGTGCCAGCAGCAAAGTCAGGGTTAAGGGCTACAATGAGCAGTTCTTC.

The chain recombines TRBV19 with TRBJ2-7; D perhaps matches TRBD1 (5 bases). The germline V gene encodes CDR1 LNHDA and CDR2 SQIVND (reference sequence). V lost 6 bases to trimming and J lost 4 bases, with 13 bases between them. There are 13 residues in the CDR3. As DNA, the CDR3 is TGTGCCAGTAGCCAGGGTATCCCTTACGAGCAGTACTTC. Its translation is CASSQGIPYEQYF.

The chain is built from TRBV9 and TRBJ2-1; 11 bases are shared with TRBD2. V lost 3 bases to trimming and J lost 0 bases; unmatched junction nucleotides: 17. The CDR3 runs to 21 residues. CDR1 and CDR2 from the germline V gene are SGDLS and YYNGEE. The CDR3 protein is CASSAFPTSGGRLSSYNEQFF. DNA of the CDR3: TGTGCCAGCAGCGCATTCCCAACTAGCGGGGGCCGACTCAGCTCCTACAATGAGCAGTTCTTC. The full variable domain, rest sourced from reference TRBV9 and TRBJ2-1, is DSGVTQTPKHLITATGQRVTLRCSPRSGDLSVYWYQQSLDQGLQFLIQYYNGEERAKGNILERFSAQQFPDLHSELNLSSLELGDSALYFCASSAFPTSGGRLSSYNEQFFGPGTRLTVL.

The chain carries TRBV28 and TRBJ1-6, with D perhaps matching TRBD1 (5 bases). The CDR3 runs to 14 residues. The V end lost 10 bases, the J end lost 10 bases, and 20 bases lay between the germline ends. Germline-derived CDR1 and CDR2 are MDHEN and SYDVKM. CDR3 protein: CATRGRISISPLHF. As DNA, the CDR3 is TGTGCCACTAGGGGAAGGATTTCTATATCACCCCTCCACTTT.

This clone was counted at least ten times. J is TRBJ2-7 and V is TRBV29-1, with 8 bases that match TRBD1. CDR3 length: 13 residues. The V and J ends lost 7 bases and 1 base, in that order; junction bases with no gene match: 6. Germline loops: CDR1 SQVTM, CDR2 ANQGSEA. The CDR3 is CSAGQGPSYEQYF. CDR3 nucleotides: TGCAGCGCTGGACAGGGTCCTTCCTACGAGCAGTACTTC.

In DNA form, the CDR3 reads TGTGCCAGTAGTTTCGACAGGCTTCATGAAAAACTGTTTTTT. As protein: CASSFDRLHEKLFF. The chain is built from TRBV19 and TRBJ1-4; D may be TRBD1 (6 bases). V shed 5 bases and J shed 6 bases, with 13 bases lying between them. The CDR3 loop spans 14 amino acids. Germline V gene lookup returns CDR1 LNHDA and CDR2 SQIVND (reference sequence).

This CDR3 reads CASDSLQYGYTF. The CDR3 DNA reads as TGTGCCAGCGATTCCCTCCAGTATGGCTACACCTTC. The chain employs TRBV9 and TRBJ1-2; no definite D call. V dropped 7 bases and J dropped 5 bases, with 12 bases sitting between them. CDR3 size: 12 residues. The germline CDR1 and CDR2 sequences are SGDLS and YYNGEE.

This clone was detected only a few times. The chain links TRBV10-2 to TRBJ2-3, with 14 positions matching TRBD2. Germline CDR1 is WSHSY and CDR2 is SAAADI. V shed 4 bases, J shed 1 base, and the junction held 7 bases outside the gene matches. The CDR3 is 18 amino acids. CDR3 DNA sequence: TGCGCCAGCAGTGGGGGGACTAGCGGGGGTCGGGGCACAGATACGCAGTATTTT. As protein: CASSGGTSGGRGTDTQYF.

J is TRBJ2-1 and V is TRBV11-3; 10 positions agree with TRBD1. V dropped 5 bases and J dropped 8; count of bases not matched to a gene: 3. The CDR3 extends over 13 amino acids. CDR1 and CDR2 from the germline V gene are SGHNT and YENEEA. In DNA form, the CDR3 reads TGTGCCAGCAGCCCAGGACAGGGGGATGAGCAGTTCTTC. It yields the protein CASSPGQGDEQFF.

This sequence joins TRBV9 and TRBJ2-5, with 7 bases aligning to TRBD1. This CDR3 contains 14 residues. CDR1 is SGDLS and CDR2 is YYNGEE in the germline V gene. Trimming took 2 bases from V and 1 from J; bases not matched to a gene: 2. CDR3 DNA: TGTGCCAGCAGCGTTGGGACAGCCCAAGAGACCCAGTACTTC. Protein sequence: CASSVGTAQETQYF.

This chain connects TRBV19 to TRBJ2-3; D unclear. There are 15 residues in the CDR3. V lost 3 bases and J 1 base, leaving 11 bases between the germline ends. Germline CDR1 and CDR2: LNHDA and SQIVND (reference sequence). The CDR3 protein is CASSIGGLGTDTQYF. CDR3 DNA: TGTGCCAGTAGTATCGGTGGGCTCGGCACAGATACGCAGTATTTT. Using reference TRBV19 and TRBJ2-3 for the parts outside the CDR3, the full variable domain is DGGITQSPKYLFRKEGQNVTLSCEQNLNHDAMYWYRQDPGQGLRLIYYSQIVNDFQKGDIAEGYSVSREKKESFPLTVTSAQKNPTAFYLCASSIGGLGTDTQYFGPGTRLTVL.